The sequence of this T cell receptor (beta chain) was determined in a study of OX40 agonist ivuxolimab in advanced cancers. Notes on the study in general: The work left the antigen specificity of expanded peripheral T cells undetermined. Near-lowest levels of clonal expansion characterized partial responders at 0.1-3.0 mg/kg.

Patients were ineligible given autoimmune disease history or systemic immunosuppression. The table lists this clone with a count of one. The antigen is not known. Trimming pared 5 bases from V and 5 bases from J, leaving 10 bases between. Germline CDR1 SGHTA, CDR2 FQGTGA. The CDR3 contains 13 residues. The assay was immunoSEQ multiplex PCR, and TCRdb's table has in-frame clones only and misses some. The sample lists tens of thousands of clones; about 86% were seen once. This sequence was found in an adult with an advanced solid tumor such as melanoma, head and neck, liver or kidney cancer. This specimen was CD4+ or CD8+ T cells sorted from blood, taken in a trial of the OX40 agonist ivuxolimab. V gene TRBV7-3 combines with J gene TRBJ2-1; weak D call: TRBD2 (7 bases). The chain's CDR3 is CASSLGGHNEQFF. DNA of the CDR3: TGTGCCAGCAGCCTCGGGGGGCACAATGAGCAGTTCTTC.